Below are 16 T cell receptor beta chains sequenced from a single sample in a study of human T cells and chemical hapten exposure. TCRdb reprocessed the RACE reads via MiXCR and lists one record per CDR3 protein. The sample has some 360,000 distinct CDR3 sequences, approximately 5.1% seen once; the top ten hold 2% to 3%. Time point defined: pre-sensitization, week 0. The treatment denotes: therapeutic diphenylcyclopropenone sensitization with weekly scalp DPC. The material was whole blood, obtained in connection with sensitization to the hapten diphenylcyclopropenone (DPC). These receptors all come from a woman in her fifties or sixties with alopecia areata. Some clones in this sample may be carry-over from other donors' samples.

This clonotype was seen once. This may stem from a read error, because a much larger clone lies one nucleotide away. The DNA for the CDR3 is TGTGCCAGCAGCTTCTCTCCCTACAATGAGCAGTTATTC. Protein: CASSFSPYNEQLF. The V gene is TRBV5-4, the J gene TRBJ2-1; unclear D gene. CDR1 is SGHNT, CDR2 YYREEE, per germline (reference sequence). The CDR3 spans 13 residues.

The chain combines TRBV27 with TRBJ1-5; no clear D. CDR1 and CDR2 from the germline V gene are MNHEY and SMNVEV (reference sequence). The CDR3 is 12 residues long. Trimming removed 5 bases at V and 9 bases at J, with 11 bases between. CDR3 in amino acids: CASSPSGSPQHF. For the CDR3, the DNA is TGTGCCAGCAGTCCTTCGGGCTCGCCCCAGCATTTT.

This clonotype was detected only a few times. The rearrangement uses TRBV5-4 and TRBJ2-4, with unresolved D. The CDR3 contains 12 residues. The V gene lost 4 bases and the J gene lost 4 bases, with 6 bases spanning the gap. Germline CDR1 is SGHNT and CDR2 is YYREEE (reference sequence). CDR3 sequence reads: CASSGTKNIQYF. In nucleotides, the CDR3 is TGTGCCAGCAGCGGAACAAAAAACATTCAGTACTTC. Based on the CDR3 plus reference TRBV5-4 and TRBJ2-4, the full variable domain is ETGVTQSPTHLIKTRGQQVTLRCSSQSGHNTVSWYQQALGQGPQFIFQYYREEENGRGNFPPRFSGLQFPNYSSELNVNALELDDSALYLCASSGTKNIQYFGAGTRLSVL.

This clonotype was picked up a small number of times. This CDR3 is CASSGTSGGRSTGELFF. DNA of the CDR3: TGTGCCAGCAGCGGGACTAGCGGGGGCCGGAGCACCGGGGAGCTGTTTTTT. The genes are TRBV7-9 and TRBJ2-2; 14 nucleotides line up with TRBD2. This CDR3 is built from 17 residues. J lost 4 bases, V lost 5 bases, and 6 bases had no gene match. Germline-derived CDR1 and CDR2 are SEHNR and FQNEAQ (reference sequence).

This clonotype was seen many times. The chain uses TRBV27 and TRBJ1-2; D possibly corresponds to TRBD1 (5 bases). Between the trimmed V and J ends, which lost 3 bases and 4 bases, there was a span of 15 bases. The CDR3 extends over 15 amino acids. CDR1 and CDR2 (germline): MNHEY, SMNVEV (reference sequence). The CDR3 region is CASSFSKDRIYGYTF. CDR3 coding DNA: TGTGCCAGCAGTTTCTCGAAAGACAGAATCTATGGCTACACCTTC.

The chain employs TRBV30 and TRBJ1-5, with unresolved D. The CDR3 contains 13 residues. V was shortened by 0 bases and J by 3 bases, with 6 bases between the two germline ends. Germline V gene lookup returns CDR1 GTSNPN and CDR2 SVGIG (reference sequence). This CDR3 is CAWSVGHNQPQHF. CDR3 in DNA: TGTGCCTGGAGTGTTGGGCACAATCAGCCCCAGCATTTT.

This clonotype was observed many times. The genes are TRBV7-9 and TRBJ2-1; TRBD1 is a possible D gene (6 bases). This CDR3 has 17 residues. V was cut by 4 bases and J by 0 bases, with 16 bases left in between. Germline values: CDR1 SEHNR, CDR2 FQNEAQ (reference sequence). CDR3 nucleotides: TGTGCCAGCAGCTCATTAAGGACGGACAGCTCCTACAATGAGCAGTTCTTC. Its translation is CASSSLRTDSSYNEQFF.

This clonotype showed up just a few times. The genes are TRBV20-1 and TRBJ2-7, with 8 bases fitting TRBD1. J lost 2 bases, V lost 0 bases, and 3 bases had no gene match. This CDR3 has 14 amino acids. CDR1 and CDR2 from the germline V gene are DFQATT and SNEGSKA (reference sequence). CDR3 amino acids: CSARDHRGTYEQYF. CDR3 nucleotide sequence: TGCAGTGCTAGAGATCACAGGGGGACCTACGAGCAGTACTTC.

V gene TRBV3-1 combines with J gene TRBJ1-6, with unresolved D. Trimming cost V 0 bases and J 8 bases, with 11 bases left between them. Germline V gene data show CDR1 as LGHDT and CDR2 as YNNKEL (reference sequence). The CDR3 sequence is 15 residues long. DNA of the CDR3: TGTGCCAGCAGCCAAGACCCAGCGGTATATTCACCCCTCCACTTT. It codes for CASSQDPAVYSPLHF.

This clonotype has at least ten counts. This chain joins TRBV11-3 and TRBJ2-1; 9 bases align to TRBD2. Germline V lookup: CDR1 SGHNT, CDR2 YENEEA. With 0 bases clipped from V and 3 bases from J, the junction kept 9 bases outside the gene matches. CDR3 length: 18 amino acids. The DNA of the CDR3 is TGTGCCAGCAGCTTAGATCCCCCCGGAGCGGGAGGCTACAATGAGCAGTTCTTC. As protein: CASSLDPPGAGGYNEQFF.

The V and J genes are TRBV9 and TRBJ2-1; 14 nucleotides agree with TRBD2. Germline V gene data show CDR1 as SGDLS and CDR2 as YYNGEE. V trimming: 4 bases; J trimming: 9 bases; junction bases outside the gene matches: 9. The CDR3 loop spans 16 amino acids. The chain's CDR3 is CASSPRLAGGPSEQFF. The CDR3 region has the DNA TGTGCCAGCAGCCCTAGACTAGCGGGGGGGCCAAGTGAGCAGTTCTTC.

This clonotype was observed many times. The DNA for the CDR3 is TGCGCCAGCAGCTCACAATTTGGGTCCTACAATGAGCAGTTCTTC. As protein: CASSSQFGSYNEQFF. The V call is TRBV5-1, the J call TRBJ2-1; D uncertain. V lost 3 bases and J lost 1, with 11 bases in between. In germline, CDR1 is SGHRS, CDR2 YFSETQ. This CDR3 is built from 15 residues. The full variable domain, its missing parts supplied by reference TRBV5-1 and TRBJ2-1, is KAGVTQTPRYLIKTRGQQVTLSCSPISGHRSVSWYQQTPGQGLQFLFEYFSETQRNKGNFPGRFSGRQFSNSRSEMNVSTLELGDSALYLCASSSQFGSYNEQFFGPGTRLTVL.

The gene calls are TRBV6-1 and TRBJ1-3, with TRBD1 as a possible D gene (6 bases). The CDR3 spans 18 residues. Germline V gene sequence: CDR1 MNHNS, CDR2 SASEGT. V lost 1 base and J 0 bases, leaving 16 bases between the germline ends. CDR3 nucleotides: TGTGCCAGCAGTGAAGGTGACGGGACACTCATCTCTGGAAACACCATATATTTT. Encoded protein: CASSEGDGTLISGNTIYF.

This clonotype was recorded at least ten times. The chain employs TRBV7-2 and TRBJ2-5; D is undetermined. The CDR3 has 13 amino acids. Trimming left V 2 bases short and J 8 bases short, with 12 bases between. Germline-derived CDR1 and CDR2 are SGHTA and FQGNSA. The CDR3 bases are TGTGCCAGCAGCTTAATGACCACGGGTACCCAGTACTTC. Its protein is CASSLMTTGTQYF.

The chain combines TRBV5-1 with TRBJ2-1, with 11 bases that match TRBD2. V lost 3 bases, J lost 6 bases, and 14 bases stayed unmatched. Germline V CDR1 and CDR2: SGHRS, YFSETQ. The CDR3 contains 18 residues. The CDR3 sequence is CASSSRPILAGEINEQFF. The CDR3 DNA is TGCGCCAGCAGCTCCAGGCCCATACTAGCGGGAGAAATCAATGAGCAGTTCTTC.

This clonotype appeared a few times. The chain is built from TRBV7-9 and TRBJ1-2; a possible D gene is TRBD1 (5 bases). V was clipped by 6 bases and J by 3 bases, with 11 bases between them. Germline CDR1 SEHNR, CDR2 FQNEAQ (reference sequence). This CDR3 is built from 13 residues. In nucleotides, the CDR3 is TGTGCCAGCAGATCGGACATGGACTATGGCTACACCTTC. Its translation: CASRSDMDYGYTF.